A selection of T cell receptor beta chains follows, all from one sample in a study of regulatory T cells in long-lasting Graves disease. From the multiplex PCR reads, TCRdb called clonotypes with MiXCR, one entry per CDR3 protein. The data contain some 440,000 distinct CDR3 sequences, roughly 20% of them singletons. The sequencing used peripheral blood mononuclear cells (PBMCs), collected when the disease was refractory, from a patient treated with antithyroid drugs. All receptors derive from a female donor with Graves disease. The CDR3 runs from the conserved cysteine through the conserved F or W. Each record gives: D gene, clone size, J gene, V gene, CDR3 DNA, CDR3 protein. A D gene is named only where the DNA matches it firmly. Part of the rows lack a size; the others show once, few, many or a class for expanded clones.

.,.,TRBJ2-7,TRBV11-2,TGTGCCAGCAGCTTAGAAGTGGGTCCGCACTACGAGCAGTACTTC,CASSLEVGPHYEQYF
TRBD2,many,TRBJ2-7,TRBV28,TGTGCCAGCAGTTTCTCTTTAGCGGGAGCGGGGAGGGGTTACGAGCAGTACTTC,CASSFSLAGAGRGYEQYF
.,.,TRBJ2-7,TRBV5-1,TGCGCCAGCAGCTCCTCCGGGACAACGATTTACGAGCAGTACTTC,CASSSSGTTIYEQYF
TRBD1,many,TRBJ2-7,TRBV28,TGTGCCAGCAGTCCAGACAGGGGCCCCTACGAGCAGTACTTC,CASSPDRGPYEQYF
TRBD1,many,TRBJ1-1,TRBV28,TGTGCCAGCAGTTTTGACAGGGGTCGAAAATTGAACACTGAAGCTTTCTTT,CASSFDRGRKLNTEAFF
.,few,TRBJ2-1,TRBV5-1,TGCGCCAGCAGCTTAGCGGACTCCTACAATGAGCAGTTCTTC,CASSLADSYNEQFF
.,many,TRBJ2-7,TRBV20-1,TGCAGTGCTGGAGTAGGCCTGTACGAGCAGTACTTC,CSAGVGLYEQYF
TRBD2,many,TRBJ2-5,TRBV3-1,TGTGCCAGCGGGAGACTAGCGGGAAGTGGGGAGACCCAGTACTTC,CASGRLAGSGETQYF
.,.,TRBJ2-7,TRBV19,TGTGCCAGTATCGGACGCGGGGGACAGAACTCCTACGAGCAGTACTTC,CASIGRGGQNSYEQYF
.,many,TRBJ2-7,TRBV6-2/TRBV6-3,TGTGCCAGCAGTTACTCCGGAACTTACGAGCAGTACTTC,CASSYSGTYEQYF
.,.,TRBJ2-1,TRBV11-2,TGTGCCAGCAGCCAAGATTGGAGGGATGAGCAGTTCTTC,CASSQDWRDEQFF
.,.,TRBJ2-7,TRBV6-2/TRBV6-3,TGTGCCAGCAGTTACGGGGGGATCGAGCAGTACTTC,CASSYGGIEQYF
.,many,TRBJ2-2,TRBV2,TGTGCCAGCAGTGAGGCTCCAGGCCCTAACACCGGGGAGCTGTTTTTT,CASSEAPGPNTGELFF
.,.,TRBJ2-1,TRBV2,TGTGCCAGCAGTGCCCCCTGGGAGCAGTTCTTC,CASSAPWEQFF
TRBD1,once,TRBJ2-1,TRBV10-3,TGTGCCATCAGCCCGACAGGGGAAGTCAAGGTCAAGCAGTTCTTC,CAISPTGEVKVKQFF
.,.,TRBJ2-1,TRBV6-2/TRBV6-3,TGTGCCACGATCAGAGAGCTCAACTACAATGAGCAGTTCTTC,CATIRELNYNEQFF
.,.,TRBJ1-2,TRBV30,TGTGCCTGGAGTGGGCAGCCGGCTTTCTCCTATGGCTACACCTTC,CAWSGQPAFSYGYTF
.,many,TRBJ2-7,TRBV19,TGTGCCAGTAGCACGGAATCCGGGGACGAGCAGTACTTC,CASSTESGDEQYF
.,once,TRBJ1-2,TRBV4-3,TGCGCCAGCAGCCAAGATATAGCAGAGAACTATGGCTACACCTTC,CASSQDIAENYGYTF
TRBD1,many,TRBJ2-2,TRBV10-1,TGCGCCAGCAGCACAGGGGCGCGGAGGGAGCTGTTTTTT,CASSTGARRELFF
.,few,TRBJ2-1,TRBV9,TGTGCCAGCAGCGTAGATCCGTTCCCCTACAATGAGCAGTTCTTC,CASSVDPFPYNEQFF
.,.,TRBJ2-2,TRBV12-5,TGTGCTAGTGGTTTGGAACCTAACACCGGGGAGCTGTTTTTT,CASGLEPNTGELFF
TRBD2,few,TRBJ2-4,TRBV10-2,TGCGCCAGCGGCTTAGGGAGGGGAAACATTCAGTACTTC,CASGLGRGNIQYF
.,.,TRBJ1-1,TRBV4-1,TGCGCCAGCAGCCAAGAGGACAGATGGGACACTGAAGCTTTCTTT,CASSQEDRWDTEAFF
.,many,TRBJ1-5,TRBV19,TGTGCCAGCCCCCAAATCCTCGGGGGCAAGCAGCCCCAGCATTTT,CASPQILGGKQPQHF
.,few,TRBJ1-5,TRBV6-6,TGTGCCAGCAGTTACTCGGGGGGTGACAATCAGCCCCAGCATTTT,CASSYSGGDNQPQHF
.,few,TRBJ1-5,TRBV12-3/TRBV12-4,TGTGCCAGCAGTTTTTTCGGCACGGATCAGCCCCAGCATTTT,CASSFFGTDQPQHF
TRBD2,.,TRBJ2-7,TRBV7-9,TGTGCCAGCAGCCCAGGTGGCGGGGGTGGGCAGTACTTC,CASSPGGGGGQYF
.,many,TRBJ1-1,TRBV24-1,TGTGCCACCAGTGTGTCTGGTACTGAAGCCTTCTTT,CATSVSGTEAFF
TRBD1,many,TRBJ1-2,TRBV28,TGTGCCAGCAGTACCCCTACAGGGGGCGTAGAAGGCTACACCTTC,CASSTPTGGVEGYTF
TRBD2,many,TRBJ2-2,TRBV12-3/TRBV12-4,TGTGCCAGCAGTTTGAGGGCTAGCGGGAGTGGCACCGGGGAGCTGTTTTTT,CASSLRASGSGTGELFF
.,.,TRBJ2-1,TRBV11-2,TGTGCCAGCAGCCAGACGACGGTTGACGGTGAGCAGTTCTTC,CASSQTTVDGEQFF
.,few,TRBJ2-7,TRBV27,TGTGCCAGCAGCATGGGATTAGACTACGAGCAGTACTTC,CASSMGLDYEQYF
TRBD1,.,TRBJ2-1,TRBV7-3,TGTGCCAGCAGCGTAATAGGGACAGGGGTTGGCAATGAGCAGTTCTTC,CASSVIGTGVGNEQFF
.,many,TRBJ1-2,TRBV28,TGTGCCAGCAGTTTAGGAGGACTATCCGTCGGGCATGGCTACACCTTC,CASSLGGLSVGHGYTF
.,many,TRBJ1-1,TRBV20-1,TGCAGTGCTAGAGATTTCCAGGAGGCGAGGACTGAAGCTTTCTTT,CSARDFQEARTEAFF
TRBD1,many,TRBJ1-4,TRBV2,TGTGCCAGCAGGGAAACAGGGGCCTCAAGGGAAAAACTGTTTTTT,CASRETGASREKLFF
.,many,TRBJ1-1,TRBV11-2,TGTGCCAGCAGCGGGCGAGGTGGGAGGGTTACTGAAGCTTTCTTT,CASSGRGGRVTEAFF
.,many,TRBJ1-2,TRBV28,TGTGCCAGCAGTTATACAGCTTCCTCCGGTCCTAACTATGGCTACACCTTC,CASSYTASSGPNYGYTF
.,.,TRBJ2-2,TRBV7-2,TGTGCCAGCAGCTTAGCGATTTTGGTAGAGAGGGAGCTGTTTTTT,CASSLAILVERELFF
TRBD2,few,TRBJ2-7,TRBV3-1,TGTGCCAGCAGCCAAGTAGATAGCGGGAGGTTATCCTACGAGCAGTACTTC,CASSQVDSGRLSYEQYF
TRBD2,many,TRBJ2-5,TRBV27,TGTGCCAGCAGTTTATCCCCCCTAGCGGCTCAAGAGACCCAGTACTTC,CASSLSPLAAQETQYF
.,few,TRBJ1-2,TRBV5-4,TGTGCCAGCAGCTTCGAGGGTACAGGGTTGAAGTATGGCTACACCTTC,CASSFEGTGLKYGYTF
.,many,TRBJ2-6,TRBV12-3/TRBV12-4,TGTGCCAGCAGCCCGGACAGAGCCAACGTCCTGACTTTC,CASSPDRANVLTF
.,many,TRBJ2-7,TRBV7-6,TGTGCCAGCAGCACCGCTGCAGGTTCCTACGAGCAGTACTTC,CASSTAAGSYEQYF
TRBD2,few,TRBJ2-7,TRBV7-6,TGTGCCAGCAGCTTAGGGACTAGCGGAAGAAGGGCGCGGGAGCAGTACTTC,CASSLGTSGRRAREQYF
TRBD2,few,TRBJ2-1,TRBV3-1,TGTGCCAGCAGCCACAAGCGAGGGGCGGGAGACAATGAGCAGTTCTTC,CASSHKRGAGDNEQFF
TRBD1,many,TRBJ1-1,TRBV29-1,TGCAGCGTTTCCACTCCAGGCGGGACAGGCATCACTGAAGCTTTCTTT,CSVSTPGGTGITEAFF
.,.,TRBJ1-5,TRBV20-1,TGCAGTGCTAGAAGGGCCAGAGGGAATCAGCCCCAGCATTTT,CSARRARGNQPQHF
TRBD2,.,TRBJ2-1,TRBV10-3,TGTGCCAGCCAGCGGGAGGGCCCCTACAATGAGCAGTTCTTC,CASQREGPYNEQFF
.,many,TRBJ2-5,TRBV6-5,TGTGCCAGCAGTTTGCCGGGCCGCAAACGAACCCAGTACTTC,CASSLPGRKRTQYF